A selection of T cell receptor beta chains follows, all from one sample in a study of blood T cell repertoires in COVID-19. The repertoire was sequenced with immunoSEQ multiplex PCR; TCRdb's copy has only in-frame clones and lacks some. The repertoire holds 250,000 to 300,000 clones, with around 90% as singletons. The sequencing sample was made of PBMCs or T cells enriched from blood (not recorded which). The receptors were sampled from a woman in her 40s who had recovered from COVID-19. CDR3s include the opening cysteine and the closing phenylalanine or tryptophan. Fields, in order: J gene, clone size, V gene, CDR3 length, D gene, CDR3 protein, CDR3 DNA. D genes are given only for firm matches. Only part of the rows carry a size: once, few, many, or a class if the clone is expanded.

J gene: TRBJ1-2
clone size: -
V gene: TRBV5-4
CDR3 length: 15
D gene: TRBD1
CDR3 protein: CASSQRQGADYGYTF
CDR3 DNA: TGTGCCAGCAGCCAAAGACAGGGGGCGGACTATGGCTACACCTTC

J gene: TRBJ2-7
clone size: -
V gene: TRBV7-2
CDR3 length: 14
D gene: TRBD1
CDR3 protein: CASSSGTGNYEQYF
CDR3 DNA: TGTGCCAGCAGCTCCGGGACAGGGAACTACGAGCAGTACTTC

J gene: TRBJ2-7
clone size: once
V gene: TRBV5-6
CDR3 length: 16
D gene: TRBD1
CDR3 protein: CASSSRFRDRGWEQYF
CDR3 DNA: TGTGCCAGCAGCTCGCGCTTCCGGGACAGGGGGTGGGAGCAGTACTTC

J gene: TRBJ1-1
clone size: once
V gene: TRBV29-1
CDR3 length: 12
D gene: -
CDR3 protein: CSVGEGGTEAFF
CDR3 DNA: TGCAGCGTTGGTGAAGGGGGCACTGAAGCTTTCTTT

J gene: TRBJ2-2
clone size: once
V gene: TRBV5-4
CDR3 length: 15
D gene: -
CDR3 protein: CASSFPRGNTGELFF
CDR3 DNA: TGTGCCAGCAGCTTCCCCCGGGGAAACACCGGGGAGCTGTTTTTT

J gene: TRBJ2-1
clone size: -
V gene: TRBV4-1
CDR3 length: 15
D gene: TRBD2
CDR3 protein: CASSQLTSGRGEQFF
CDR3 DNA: TGCGCCAGCAGCCAACTGACTAGCGGGAGGGGTGAGCAGTTCTTC

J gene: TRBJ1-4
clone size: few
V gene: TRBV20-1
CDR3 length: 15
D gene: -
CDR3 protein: CSASSGGATNEKLFF
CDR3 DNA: TGCAGTGCTAGTTCCGGGGGTGCAACTAATGAAAAACTGTTTTTT

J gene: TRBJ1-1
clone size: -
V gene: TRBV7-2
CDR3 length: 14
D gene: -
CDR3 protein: CASTRGGAATEAFF
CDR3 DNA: TGTGCCAGCACACGCGGGGGGGCTGCCACTGAAGCTTTCTTT

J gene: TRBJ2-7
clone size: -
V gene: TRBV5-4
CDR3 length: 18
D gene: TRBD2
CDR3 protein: CASSPSGLAGNPAYEQYF
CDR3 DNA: TGTGCCAGCAGCCCAAGCGGGCTAGCGGGGAACCCCGCCTACGAGCAGTACTTC

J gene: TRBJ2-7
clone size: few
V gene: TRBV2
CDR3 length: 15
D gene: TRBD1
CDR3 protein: CASSEGTGGGNEQYF
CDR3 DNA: TGTGCCAGCAGTGAAGGGACAGGGGGCGGGAACGAGCAGTACTTC

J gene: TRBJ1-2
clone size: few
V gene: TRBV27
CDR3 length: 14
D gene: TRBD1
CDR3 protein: CASSFTDRAHGYTF
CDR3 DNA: TGTGCCAGCAGTTTCACGGACAGGGCCCATGGCTACACCTTC

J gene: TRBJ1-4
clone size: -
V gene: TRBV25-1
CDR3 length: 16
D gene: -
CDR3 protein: CASSQPRGRTNEKLFF
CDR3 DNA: TGTGCCAGCAGCCAGCCGCGCGGGAGAACTAATGAAAAACTGTTTTTT

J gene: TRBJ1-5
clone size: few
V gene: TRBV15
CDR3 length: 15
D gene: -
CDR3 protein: CATSRDPTGRRPQHF
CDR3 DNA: TGTGCCACCAGCAGAGATCCAACAGGTCGGCGGCCCCAGCATTTT

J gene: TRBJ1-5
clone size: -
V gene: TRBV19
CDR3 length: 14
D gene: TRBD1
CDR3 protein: CASSDRGNNQPQHF
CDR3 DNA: TGTGCCAGTAGCGACAGGGGTAACAATCAGCCCCAGCATTTT

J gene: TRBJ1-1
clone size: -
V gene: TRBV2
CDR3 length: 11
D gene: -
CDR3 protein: CAGSEGGGAFF
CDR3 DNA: TGTGCCGGATCGGAGGGCGGAGGGGCTTTCTTT

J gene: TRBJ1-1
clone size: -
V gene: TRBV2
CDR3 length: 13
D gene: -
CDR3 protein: CASSDWEGAEAFF
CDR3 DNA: TGTGCCAGCAGTGATTGGGAAGGGGCTGAAGCTTTCTTT

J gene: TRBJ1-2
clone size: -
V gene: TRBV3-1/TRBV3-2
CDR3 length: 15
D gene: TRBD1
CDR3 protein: CASSRTGEKFYGYTF
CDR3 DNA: TGTGCCAGCAGCCGGACAGGGGAAAAGTTCTATGGCTACACCTTC

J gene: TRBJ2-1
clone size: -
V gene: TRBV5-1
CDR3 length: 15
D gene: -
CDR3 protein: CASSLRGEAYNEQFF
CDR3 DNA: TGCGCCAGCAGCTTGAGAGGGGAGGCCTACAATGAGCAGTTCTTC

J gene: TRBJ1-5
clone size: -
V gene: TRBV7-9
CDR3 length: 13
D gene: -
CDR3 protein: CASSLDSNQPQHF
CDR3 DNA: TGTGCCAGCAGCCTGGACTCCAATCAGCCCCAGCATTTT

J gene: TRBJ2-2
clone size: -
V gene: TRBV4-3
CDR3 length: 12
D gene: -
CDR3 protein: CASSLSGGELFF
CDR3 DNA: TGCGCCAGCAGCCTCTCGGGGGGGGAGCTGTTTTTT

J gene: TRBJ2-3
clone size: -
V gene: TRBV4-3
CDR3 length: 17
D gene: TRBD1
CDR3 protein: CASSQARPPTGSDTQYF
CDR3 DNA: TGCGCCAGCAGCCAAGCGAGGCCCCCGACAGGGTCGGATACGCAGTATTTT

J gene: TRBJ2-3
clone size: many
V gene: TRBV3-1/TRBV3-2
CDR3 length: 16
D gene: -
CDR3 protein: CASSPTFSGTTDTQYF
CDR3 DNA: TGTGCCAGCAGCCCGACTTTTAGCGGAACAACAGATACGCAGTATTTT